Shown below are 8 T cell receptor beta chains from a single sample sequenced in a study of breast tumors, draining lymph nodes, adjacent tissues. TCRdb reanalysed the multiplex PCR reads using MiXCR and keeps one entry per CDR3 protein. The profile shows approximately 250,000 distinct CDR3 sequences, around 35% of them singletons. Breast cancer patients provided tissue from their axillary draining lymph nodes. Sequencing used axillary lymph node tissue. These receptors all stem from a female donor with breast cancer. Some clones in this sample may be carry-over from other donors' samples.

This chain connects TRBV24-1 to TRBJ2-1; tentative D call: TRBD2 (6 bases). The CDR3 spans 18 residues. V lost 7 bases, J lost 2 bases, and 23 bases lay in between. Germline values: CDR1 KGHDR, CDR2 SFDVKD. The CDR3 here is CATSVEEFQRVTYNEQFF. For the CDR3, the DNA is TGTGCCACCAGCGTTGAAGAATTTCAGCGGGTTACCTACAATGAGCAGTTCTTC.

With respect to this clonotype: Mismatch with germline at one junction end may stem from a read error. The chain recombines TRBV6-2 or TRBV6-3 with TRBJ2-7; TRBD2 matches at 12 bases. This CDR3 is built from 18 residues. CDR1 is MNHEY and CDR2 is SVGEGT in the germline V gene. The CDR3 spells CASSHSKTSGRGSYEQYF. In DNA, the CDR3 is TGTGCCAGCAGTCACTCGAAGACTAGCGGGAGAGGATCCTACGAGCAGTACTTC.

J is TRBJ1-2 and V is TRBV28, with unresolved D. Trimming took 4 bases from V and 5 from J, leaving 14 bases between them. Per germline, CDR1 MDHEN and CDR2 SYDVKM. The CDR3 covers 14 residues. CDR3 loop: CASSSTPIRYGYTF. CDR3 bases: TGTGCCAGCAGTTCTACCCCTATCCGTTATGGCTACACCTTC.

Worth noting for this clonotype: A read error may produce the germline difference seen at one junction end. The gene calls are TRBV2 and TRBJ1-6; D possibly corresponds to TRBD1 (5 bases). The CDR3 loop spans 15 amino acids. The germline gives CDR1 SNHLY, CDR2 FYNNEI. The CDR3 spells CASSRRGAYNSPLHF. The CDR3 DNA is TGTGCCAGCAGTCGAAGGGGCGCCTACAATTCACCCCTCCACTTT.

This clonotype was picked up many times. The chain recombines TRBV5-1 with TRBJ2-2; D is uncertain. In germline, CDR1 is SGHRS, CDR2 YFSETQ. Trimming shortened V by 4 bases and J by 2 bases, and 18 bases separated the two germline ends. The CDR3 consists of 17 residues. The CDR3 here is CASSHQPPGRNTGELFF. DNA for the CDR3: TGCGCCAGCAGCCACCAACCGCCGGGCCGAAACACCGGGGAGCTGTTTTTT.

This clonotype has ten or more counts. The chain combines TRBV4-1 with TRBJ2-3; TRBD2 is a possible D gene (6 bases). The CDR3 spans 15 residues. Germline CDR1 is MGHRA and CDR2 is YSYEKL. The germline V and J ends were trimmed by 5 bases and 0 bases, with 12 bases remaining between them. In DNA form, the CDR3 reads TGCGCCAGCAGCGGCGTAGCGGCTAGCACAGATACGCAGTATTTT. Its translation is CASSGVAASTDTQYF.

CDR3 DNA sequence: TGTGCCAGCAGTTACGACAGGAGGGCTGGAAACACCATATATTTT. Protein product: CASSYDRRAGNTIYF. The chain has TRBV28 and TRBJ1-3; possible D gene TRBD1, 6 bases. Trimming stripped 4 bases from V and 2 bases from J, with 12 bases between. Germline V lookup: CDR1 MDHEN, CDR2 SYDVKM. This CDR3 spans 15 amino acids.

This clonotype has just a few counts. This chain links TRBV6-5 with TRBJ2-1, with 9 bases aligning to TRBD2. This CDR3 is 14 amino acids long. Per germline, CDR1 MNHEY and CDR2 SVGAGI. V was pared by 7 bases and J by 6 bases, with 7 bases of the junction left unmatched. The CDR3 spells CASKQAGGFNEQFF. CDR3 coding DNA: TGTGCCAGCAAACAAGCGGGAGGATTCAATGAGCAGTTCTTC.